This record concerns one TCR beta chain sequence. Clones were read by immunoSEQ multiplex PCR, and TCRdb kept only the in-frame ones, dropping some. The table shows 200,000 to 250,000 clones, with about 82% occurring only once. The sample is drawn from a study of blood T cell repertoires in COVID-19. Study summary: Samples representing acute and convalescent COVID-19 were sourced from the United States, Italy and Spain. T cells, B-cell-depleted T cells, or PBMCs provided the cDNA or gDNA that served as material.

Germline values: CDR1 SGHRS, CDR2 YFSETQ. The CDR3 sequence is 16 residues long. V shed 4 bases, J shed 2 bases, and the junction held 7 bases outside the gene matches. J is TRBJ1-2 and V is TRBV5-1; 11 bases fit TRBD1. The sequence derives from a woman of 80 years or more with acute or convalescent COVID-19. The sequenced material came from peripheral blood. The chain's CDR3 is CASSPLDRGPNYGYTF. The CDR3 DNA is TGCGCCAGCAGCCCCCTGGACAGGGGGCCCAACTATGGCTACACCTTC. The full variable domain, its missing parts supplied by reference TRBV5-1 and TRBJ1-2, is KAGVTQTPRYLIKTRGQQVTLSCSPISGHRSVSWYQQTPGQGLQFLFEYFSETQRNKGNFPGRFSGRQFSNSRSEMNVSTLELGDSALYLCASSPLDRGPNYGYTFGSGTRLTVV.